This T cell receptor beta chain was captured by sequencing in a study of cytomegalovirus exposure and HLA in healthy donors. Study-wide findings and caveats: Later on, analysis showed that most CMV-associated TCR beta chains appeared to be HLA-restricted. Certain sequence variants were highly shared and formed a cluster, and this cluster was likely a sequencing artifact.

The study ran its PCR with 60 Vbeta and 13 Jbeta primers. Original processing methods: Unique TCR beta chains numbered about 79 million in a later analysis, with around 11 million shared. The assay was immunoSEQ multiplex PCR, and TCRdb's table has in-frame clones only and misses some. V and J calls and clone size are as listed in that table; D and trimming were resolved from the DNA. The sample has more than 95,000 clones, about four fifths seen once. CDR1 is GTSNPN and CDR2 is SVGIG in the germline V gene (reference sequence). This CDR3 has 16 residues. V gave up 0 bases and J gave up 5 bases; unmatched junction bases: 10. Details on this clone: The antigen is unknown.

Sequenced: PBMCs. The rearrangement joins TRBV30 to TRBJ2-5, with TRBD1 matching over 9 bases. This receptor was taken from a man in his thirties or forties in good health and CMV-seronegative. In nucleotides, the CDR3 is TGTGCCTGGAGTGTAAGCGTTACAGGGGGCTTGGAGACCCAGTACTTC. Translating gives CAWSVSVTGGLETQYF.